These 19 T cell receptor beta chains were sequenced from one sample in a study of T cell clonality in common variable immunodeficiency. Measured with immunoSEQ multiplex PCR; TCRdb has only the in-frame clones, and not every one. Singletons are absent from the sample, which has tens of thousands of clones. The sequenced sample was peripheral blood mononuclear cells. The receptors originated from a person aged 18 to 70 in good health.

Ten or more counts support this clone. CDR3 bases read: TGTGCCAGTACCCCTGGACAGGCTTACTCCTACGAG. Translation: CASTPGQAYSYE. The complete CDR3 reads CASTPGQAYSYEQYF. V gene TRBV19 combines with J gene TRBJ2-7; 7 nucleotides align to TRBD1. Read coverage stops 3 residues before the CDR3 terminus; the germline J gene supplies the remainder. CDR3 length: 15 residues. Germline V gene data show CDR1 as LNHDA and CDR2 as SQIVND (reference sequence). V lost 7 bases and J lost 0; bases outside the gene matches: 9.

This clone was found a few times. The read stops 3 residues short of the end of the CDR3; the missing end is completed from the germline J gene. This chain connects TRBV2 to TRBJ1-2, with 7 bases matching TRBD1. Germline CDR1 is SNHLY and CDR2 is FYNNEI. The CDR3 spans 10 residues. The CDR3 is CASQGGGYTF. The DNA read from the CDR3 is TGTGCCAGTCAGGGGGGAGGC.

This clone has at least ten counts. With the read ending 3 residues before the CDR3 end, the germline J gene is used to fill in that end. The rearrangement uses TRBV10-3 and TRBJ1-2, with 7 bases that match TRBD1. The CDR3 is 13 residues long. Germline CDR1 reads ENHRY; CDR2 reads SYGVKD. With V trimmed by 5 bases and J by 6 bases, 6 bases remained unmatched. CDR3 DNA (partial): TGTGCCATCAGTAATACAGGGGATAATGGC. This codes for CAISNTGDNG. The whole CDR3 protein is CAISNTGDNGYTF.

This clone was recorded at least ten times. The read is 3 residues too short to cover the CDR3 end, so that end is filled in from the germline J gene. V gene TRBV5-1 combines with J gene TRBJ2-5, with 13 bases fitting TRBD2. V lost 2 bases, J lost 6 bases, and 10 bases stayed unmatched. The CDR3 is 17 amino acids. CDR1 and CDR2 from the germline V gene are SGHRS and YFSETQ. This CDR3 reads CASSFGATSGGPKTQYF. Partial CDR3 DNA: TGCGCCAGCAGCTTTGGGGCGACTAGCGGGGGGCCGAAGACC.

This clone was counted at least ten times. From the germline J gene comes the end of the CDR3, since the read stops 3 residues before it. The chain uses TRBV6-2 or TRBV6-3 and TRBJ2-7, with 9 nucleotides matching TRBD1. Germline V lookup: CDR1 MNHEY, CDR2 SVGEGT. The trim removed 6 bases at V and 1 base at J, leaving 7 bases unmatched. This CDR3 has 15 amino acids. The covered CDR3 bases are TGTGCCAGCAGACCCACCGGGACAGGGTCCTACGAG. Translating it yields CASRPTGTGSYE. The complete CDR3 reads CASRPTGTGSYEQYF.

This clone was counted at least ten times. Read coverage stops 3 residues before the CDR3 terminus; the germline J gene supplies the remainder. This chain uses TRBV13 with TRBJ1-4; D not certain. The germline V gene encodes CDR1 PRHDT and CDR2 FYEKMQ (reference sequence). The V and J ends lost 3 bases and 7 bases respectively, with 9 bases between them. CDR3 length: 13 residues. CDR3 in amino acids: CASSFVGVEKLFF. The DNA read from the CDR3 is TGTGCCAGCAGCTTCGTCGGGGTTGAAAAA.

This clone came up many times. The CDR3 end lies 3 residues beyond the end of the read and is filled in from the germline J gene. V is TRBV5-1 and J is TRBJ1-3; no reliable D call. Germline V gives CDR1 SGHRS, CDR2 YFSETQ. The CDR3 has 13 residues. Deletions cut 4 bases from V and 1 base from J, with 6 bases between. CDR3 DNA (partial): TGCGCCAGCAGCCGCGTATCTGGAAACACC. Residues: CASSRVSGNT. The whole CDR3 reads CASSRVSGNTIYF.

The sample holds a few counts of this clone. The read gets to within 3 residues of the CDR3 end, and the germline J gene fills in the rest. The rearrangement uses TRBV7-6 and TRBJ1-2; a possible D gene is TRBD1 (5 bases). Trimming stripped 5 bases from V and 2 bases from J, with 21 bases between. Germline loops: CDR1 SGHVS, CDR2 FNYEAQ. There are 17 residues in the CDR3. The CDR3 reads CASSIIPGRQQNYGYTF. Incomplete CDR3 DNA: TGTGCCAGCAGCATCATTCCCGGCCGACAGCAGAACTATGGC.

This clone was picked up many times. The sequence runs out 3 residues before the end of the CDR3; the remainder is reconstructed from the germline J gene. The gene calls are TRBV7-3 and TRBJ2-1; D is undetermined. Trimming took off 3 bases at V and 2 bases at J, with 8 bases between the two ends. The CDR3 loop spans 14 amino acids. CDR1 and CDR2 (germline): SGHTA, FQGTGA. The CDR3 bases that were read are TGTGCCAGCAGCTTCTTCAGCGCCTACAATGAG. Encoded protein: CASSFFSAYNE. The CDR3, in full, reads CASSFFSAYNEQFF.

Ten or more counts support this clone. The read halts 3 residues ahead of the CDR3 end, with the missing end drawn from the germline J gene. V is TRBV29-1 and J is TRBJ2-5; a weak D match, TRBD1 (5 bases). V lost 5 bases and J lost 4, with 14 bases in between. Per the germline V gene, CDR1 is SQVTM and CDR2 is ANQGSEA. CDR3 length: 13 residues. The CDR3 is CSVLIRVVETQYF. CDR3 DNA (partial): TGCAGCGTTCTGATCAGGGTAGTAGAGACC.

A word on this clone: The junction departs from the called germline gene at one end, perhaps through a read error. The read comes to an end 3 residues before the CDR3 does, leaving the germline J gene to fill in the end. The same CDR3 is also encoded by other DNA sequences in this sample. The J gene is TRBJ1-1, the V gene TRBV19; TRBD1 aligns across 8 bases. CDR1 LNHDA and CDR2 SQIVND come from the germline V gene (reference sequence). The CDR3 length is 14 residues. This chain's CDR3 is CASGHRGGNTEAFF. The DNA read from the CDR3 is TGTGCCAGCGGACACAGGGGGGGGAACACCGAA.

On this clone: The CDR3 end falls 3 residues outside the read, so it is completed with the germline J gene. The V gene is TRBV30, the J gene TRBJ2-6; a weak D match, TRBD2 (7 bases). Germline V gives CDR1 GTSNPN, CDR2 SVGIG (reference sequence). V was trimmed by 2 bases and J by 1 base, leaving 18 bases between them. This CDR3 region has 18 residues. The sequenced CDR3 bases are TGTGCCTGGAGTCCTCCGCGGGGGAGGGGGTCTGGGGCCAACGTC. It codes for CAWSPPRGRGSGANV. The whole CDR3 reads CAWSPPRGRGSGANVLTF.

This clone appeared many times. The read is 3 residues too short to cover the CDR3 end, so that end is filled in from the germline J gene. The chain couples TRBV5-1 to TRBJ2-1; 9 bases are shared with TRBD2. This CDR3 contains 16 residues. J gave up 3 bases and V 1 base, and 5 bases lay outside the gene matches. The germline V gene has CDR1 SGHRS and CDR2 YFSETQ. The sequenced part of the CDR3 DNA is TGCGCCAGCAGCTTGATGGGACTAGCAGACTACAATGAG. This encodes CASSLMGLADYNE. The CDR3 in full is CASSLMGLADYNEQFF. Filled out from reference TRBV5-1 and TRBJ2-1, the complete variable domain reads KAGVTQTPRYLIKTRGQQVTLSCSPISGHRSVSWYQQTPGQGLQFLFEYFSETQRNKGNFPGRFSGRQFSNSRSEMNVSTLELGDSALYLCASSLMGLADYNEQFFGPGTRLTVL.

In its sample, this clone was seen many times. The read ends 3 residues before the CDR3 terminus; that terminus is restored from the germline J gene. The rearrangement links TRBV18 to TRBJ1-4; 8 nucleotides agree with TRBD1. The V segment lost 3 bases and the J segment 7 bases; nucleotides outside the gene matches: 10. Germline lookup yields CDR1 KGHSH and CDR2 LQKENI. The CDR3 totals 16 residues. Partial CDR3 DNA: TGTGCCAGCTCACCCTATACCGGGACAGGTCTTGAAAAA. Amino acids: CASSPYTGTGLEK. The entire CDR3 protein reads CASSPYTGTGLEKLFF.

This clone occurred many times. The read gets to within 3 residues of the CDR3 end, and the germline J gene fills in the rest. The rearrangement links TRBV5-1 to TRBJ2-4; TRBD1 matches at 11 bases. Germline V gene data show CDR1 as SGHRS and CDR2 as YFSETQ. V gave up 4 bases and J gave up 5 bases; unmatched junction bases: 8. CDR3 size: 16 residues. The covered CDR3 bases are TGCGCCAGCAGCGCTGGTGGGACAGGGGGTGAAAACATT. Translated, it gives CASSAGGTGGENI. The entire CDR3 protein is CASSAGGTGGENIQYF. Full variable domain (rest looked up from reference TRBV5-1 and TRBJ2-4): KAGVTQTPRYLIKTRGQQVTLSCSPISGHRSVSWYQQTPGQGLQFLFEYFSETQRNKGNFPGRFSGRQFSNSRSEMNVSTLELGDSALYLCASSAGGTGGENIQYFGAGTRLSVL.

Regarding this clone: The read ends 3 residues before the CDR3 terminus; that terminus is restored from the germline J gene. This chain uses TRBV7-8 with TRBJ1-5; D might be TRBD1 (5 bases). Per germline, CDR1 SGHVS and CDR2 FQNEAQ. The CDR3 is 15 amino acids. The ends were cut back, 5 bases at V and 0 bases at J, with 11 bases in the middle. CDR3 amino acids: CASSRDSYSNQPQHF. Incomplete CDR3 DNA: TGTGCCAGCAGCCGCGACAGTTATAGCAATCAGCCC.

This clone has more than one count but fewer than ten. The DNA ends 3 residues before the CDR3 does, and the rest of the CDR3 is filled in from the germline J gene. The chain links TRBV5-8 to TRBJ2-5; TRBD1 matches 7 bases. Losses at the gene ends were 10 bases for V and 2 bases for J; bases not matched to a gene: 11. CDR3 length: 14 residues. CDR1 and CDR2 from the germline V gene are SGHTS and YDEGEE. The sequenced part of the CDR3 DNA is TGTGCCGCAAAGGACAGGCGAATACAAGAGACC. Residues: CAAKDRRIQET. The complete CDR3 protein is CAAKDRRIQETQYF.

For this clone: The read gets to within 3 residues of the CDR3 end, and the germline J gene fills in the rest. This rearrangement joins TRBV7-3 to TRBJ2-5, with 14 positions matching TRBD2. V was clipped by 5 bases and J by 2 bases; unmatched bases: 7. Germline assignment: CDR1 SGHTA and CDR2 FQGTGA. This CDR3 spans 17 amino acids. The CDR3 sequence: CASSHGLAGGGQETQYF. The DNA read from the CDR3 is TGTGCCAGCAGCCATGGACTAGCGGGGGGAGGGCAAGAGACC.

Worth noting for this clone: One end of the junction is discordant with germline, which a read error may explain. Read coverage stops 3 residues before the CDR3 terminus; the germline J gene supplies the remainder. The chain carries TRBV18 and TRBJ1-1, with a possible D match to TRBD1 (6 bases). The CDR3 spans 14 residues. Germline CDR1 KGHSH, CDR2 LQKENI. This CDR3 is CASSTPRGETEAFF. Incomplete CDR3 DNA: TGTGCCAGCTCAACACCCAGGGGAGAAACTGAA.